This is a list of T cell receptor beta chains from one sample in a study of blood T cell repertoires in COVID-19. This table comes from immunoSEQ multiplex PCR, and its TCRdb copy is limited to in-frame clones, with some not included. The sample includes around 250,000 clones, 83% of them seen just once. Specimen: peripheral blood. These receptors were taken from a man of 80 years or more with acute or convalescent COVID-19. CDR3s include the opening cysteine and the closing phenylalanine or tryptophan. The D gene is left open where the match is weak.

d_gene: -; v_gene: TRBV6-4; CDR3aa: CASSGQGTDTQYF
d_gene: -; v_gene: TRBV10-2; CDR3aa: CASSDSWTVNSPLHF
d_gene: -; v_gene: TRBV4-1; CDR3aa: CASSRGAVETQYF
d_gene: -; v_gene: TRBV2; CDR3aa: CASLSSGGPTGELFF
d_gene: TRBD2; v_gene: TRBV29-1; CDR3aa: CSVAAGADIQYF
d_gene: TRBD1; v_gene: TRBV7-6; CDR3aa: CASSPGQGALSQPQHF
d_gene: TRBD1; v_gene: TRBV29-1; CDR3aa: CSVRQGESPLHF
d_gene: TRBD2; v_gene: TRBV12-3/TRBV12-4; CDR3aa: CASSLAGRETQYF
d_gene: TRBD1; v_gene: TRBV3-1/TRBV3-2; CDR3aa: CASSQQGAYPEAFF
d_gene: TRBD1; v_gene: TRBV5-1; CDR3aa: CASSPAGTGNTEAFF
d_gene: -; v_gene: TRBV28; CDR3aa: CASSLGQKPPLHF
d_gene: -; v_gene: TRBV19; CDR3aa: CASSTGRRTDTQYF
d_gene: TRBD1; v_gene: TRBV6-1; CDR3aa: CASSEVWTGNGQPQHF